The clone carrying this T cell receptor beta chain came up many times. Preparing the TCRbeta library involved the use of unique molecular identifiers. TCRdb reprocessed the PCR reads with MiXCR, giving one entry per CDR3 protein. The top ten hold roughly 4.5% of the sample, which has nearly 200,000 distinct CDR3 sequences, 6.3% seen once. The sample comes from a study of T-cell reconstitution after alpha-beta-depleted transplantation in children. The origin of this receptor is a girl under three years old with combined immunodeficiency, due to receive a stem cell transplant. Source: PBMCs, taken before TCRalphabeta/CD19-depleted stem cell transplant.

CDR3 in amino acids: CASSVHSLPGQGVYNEQFF. The CDR3 DNA sequence: TGTGCCAGCAGCGTACACTCCCTCCCGGGACAGGGAGTCTACAATGAGCAGTTCTTC. The rearrangement uses TRBV9 and TRBJ2-1, with 9 positions matching TRBD1. This CDR3 is built from 19 residues. Germline assignment: CDR1 SGDLS and CDR2 YYNGEE. Trimming took 1 base from V and 3 from J; bases not matched to a gene: 14.